The rows below give T cell receptor beta chains drawn from one sample of a study of T cells in Graves' hyperthyroidism and ophthalmopathy. MiXCR, applied by TCRdb to the multiplex PCR reads, yields one record per CDR3 protein. The sample lists around 700,000 distinct CDR3 sequences; roughly 20% were seen once. The material sequenced was blood. The receptors come from a woman aged 50 to 60 with Graves' hyperthyroidism that later progressed to Graves' ophthalmopathy. Both conserved end residues are part of each CDR3. The D gene is left open where the match is weak. The size of a clone is reported for some rows only, either as once, few or many, or as a class for expanded clones.

d_call	v_call	j_call	clone_size	cdr3_nt	cdr3_aa
.	TRBV5-1	TRBJ1-1	few	TGCGCCAGCAGCTTGGCCCGGGAGACCCGGCCGAACACTGAAGCTTTCTTT	CASSLARETRPNTEAFF
.	TRBV28	TRBJ1-1	few	TGTGCCAGCAGCCGTCTTGGGCCCACTGAAGCTTTCTTT	CASSRLGPTEAFF
TRBD1	TRBV12-3/TRBV12-4	TRBJ2-7	many	TGTGCCAGCAGCCCCACCGACAGGGGGCTTTACGAGCAGTACTTC	CASSPTDRGLYEQYF
.	TRBV27	TRBJ2-7	.	TGTGCCAGCAGTTCTCAAGACAGTGCCTACGAGCAGTACTTC	CASSSQDSAYEQYF
.	TRBV20-1	TRBJ2-5	many	TGCAGTGCTAGGGAGGGGGGGAAGGAGACCCAGTACTTC	CSAREGGKETQYF
.	TRBV5-1	TRBJ2-7	few	TGCGCCAGCAGTCCTCGCGGGTCGACGGGACTGTCCTACGAGCAGTACTTC	CASSPRGSTGLSYEQYF
.	TRBV5-6	TRBJ1-2	few	TGTGCCAGCAGCTTGATTCGCGGGAGTGGCTACACCTTC	CASSLIRGSGYTF
.	TRBV7-2	TRBJ2-5	many	TGTGCCAGCAGCTTAGACACCTACGCGCTAGAGACCCAGTACTTC	CASSLDTYALETQYF
.	TRBV2	TRBJ2-2	.	TGTGCCAGCAATGACGGAACCGGGGAGCTGTTTTTT	CASNDGTGELFF
TRBD2	TRBV5-8	TRBJ2-7	few	TGTGCCAGCAGCTTGCAGGTTCGGCGGGGGAGCTACGAGCAGTACTTC	CASSLQVRRGSYEQYF
TRBD1	TRBV5-1	TRBJ2-1	many	TGCGCCAGCAGCTGGGGACAGGGTAATGAGCAGTTCTTC	CASSWGQGNEQFF
.	TRBV29-1	TRBJ2-3	few	TGCAGCGTTGGGGACCTAGATACGCAGTATTTT	CSVGDLDTQYF
.	TRBV19	TRBJ2-2	few	TGTGCCAGTAGTATGACAAATGCGAACACCGGGGAGCTGTTTTTT	CASSMTNANTGELFF
.	TRBV7-2	TRBJ1-6	few	TGTGCCAGCAACCGAGAAGGGTATAATTCACCCCTCCACTTT	CASNREGYNSPLHF
TRBD1	TRBV12-3/TRBV12-4	TRBJ1-5	many	TGTGCCAGCAGTGGGGGACAGATCAATCAGCCCCAGCATTTT	CASSGGQINQPQHF
TRBD1	TRBV12-5	TRBJ2-1	many	TGTGCTAGTGGTGGACAGGACCTCGGGTTCTCGGAGCAGTTCTTC	CASGGQDLGFSEQFF
.	TRBV5-1	TRBJ1-1	.	TGCGCCAGCAGCGCGAGGGATACGGCTGAAGCTTTCTTT	CASSARDTAEAFF
.	TRBV29-1	TRBJ1-1	.	TGCAGCGTTGAAGGTTTAAACGCTGAAGCTTTCTTT	CSVEGLNAEAFF
.	TRBV20-1	TRBJ1-2	many	TGCAGTGCTAGAGATGGGTACAGGGAGGACTATGGCTACACCTTC	CSARDGYREDYGYTF
.	TRBV3-1	TRBJ1-1	many	TGTGCCAGCAGCCAAGATAAGGGGAACACTGAAGCTTTCTTT	CASSQDKGNTEAFF
.	TRBV9	TRBJ2-3	.	TGTGCCAGCAGCCCCCCGGGGCTAACCCAACCAAACACAGATACGCAGTATTTT	CASSPPGLTQPNTDTQYF
.	TRBV9	TRBJ2-7	.	TGTGCCAGCAGCGTAGCGGGCAGTCCTACCTACGAGCAGTACTTC	CASSVAGSPTYEQYF
.	TRBV5-6	TRBJ1-1	few	TGTGCCAGCAGCTTGTACTTGGTTGGCACTGAAGCTTTCTTT	CASSLYLVGTEAFF
TRBD1	TRBV7-8	TRBJ1-5	.	TGTGCCAGTTCCCCCCGGACAGGTAACAATCAGCCCCAGCATTTT	CASSPRTGNNQPQHF
.	TRBV29-1	TRBJ2-1	.	TGCAGCGTTGAACCCACGGTCCATCTGGTCGGTGAGCAGTTCTTC	CSVEPTVHLVGEQFF
.	TRBV3-1	TRBJ2-1	many	TGTGCCAGCAGCCAGGCAGGTTACGACAATGAGCAGTTCTTC	CASSQAGYDNEQFF
.	TRBV10-2	TRBJ1-5	few	TGCGCCAGCAGTGAGTCGGGGGCGCTCCAGCCCCAGCATTTT	CASSESGALQPQHF
TRBD1	TRBV7-7	TRBJ2-5	few	TGTGCTAGCAGCCCCGGGGACAGGGGGTGGGAAGAGACCCAGTACTTC	CASSPGDRGWEETQYF
TRBD2	TRBV25-1	TRBJ2-1	.	TGTGCCAGCAGTCTTTCGACTAGCGGGTACAATGAGCAGTTCTTC	CASSLSTSGYNEQFF
TRBD2	TRBV4-2	TRBJ2-1	.	TGTGCCAGCAGCCCCCCGGCGGCTAGCGGATACAATGAGCAGTTCTTC	CASSPPAASGYNEQFF
.	TRBV5-1	TRBJ2-3	many	TGCGCCAGCAGCTTGGTGGGGAACACAGATACGCAGTATTTT	CASSLVGNTDTQYF
TRBD1	TRBV5-1	TRBJ2-3	many	TGCGCCAGCAGTATTTCGGGACAGCCACGCACAGATACGCAGTATTTT	CASSISGQPRTDTQYF
.	TRBV29-1	TRBJ1-1	few	TGCAGCGTTCTCGAAGGGCCTGAAGCTTTCTTT	CSVLEGPEAFF
.	TRBV9	TRBJ2-1	.	TGTGCCAGCAGCGTAAGGGACACCGGGGGCAATGAGCAGTTCTTC	CASSVRDTGGNEQFF
.	TRBV6-1	TRBJ1-2	.	TGTGCCAGCAGCCGCGCGGTTGGAGGCTACACCTTC	CASSRAVGGYTF
.	TRBV5-1	TRBJ2-7	many	TGCGCCAGCAGCTTGGACCCAGGGCGGACCTACGAGCAGTACTTC	CASSLDPGRTYEQYF
TRBD2	TRBV20-1	TRBJ2-6	.	TGCAGTGCTAGCGGACTAGCGGGATACTCTGGGGCCAACGTCCTGACTTTC	CSASGLAGYSGANVLTF
.	TRBV30	TRBJ2-4	many	TGTGCCTGGAGTGTATCGGCAGGGTCCTCAAACATTCAGTACTTC	CAWSVSAGSSNIQYF
TRBD1	TRBV2	TRBJ1-3	.	TGTGCCAGCAGTGGGAGGACAGGGCCAGGAAACACCATATATTTT	CASSGRTGPGNTIYF
TRBD1	TRBV18	TRBJ2-7	.	TGTGCCAGCTCACCAAGCACGGGACAGGATCCCTACGAGCAGTACTTC	CASSPSTGQDPYEQYF
.	TRBV20-1	TRBJ2-3	many	TGCAGTGCTAGTCATCCGCGGGGCACAGATACGCAGTATTTT	CSASHPRGTDTQYF
.	TRBV5-1	TRBJ2-3	.	TGCGCCAGCAGCTCGGGGGCCTCCCGTCTAACAGATACGCAGTATTTT	CASSSGASRLTDTQYF
TRBD2	TRBV5-6	TRBJ2-5	.	TGTGCCAGCAGCTTCGTTACTAGCGGGGGCTCCCGAGAGACCCAGTACTTC	CASSFVTSGGSRETQYF
TRBD1	TRBV2	TRBJ2-3	many	TGTGCCAGCAGCGGACAGGGGTTAGGGGATACGCAGTATTTT	CASSGQGLGDTQYF
TRBD1	TRBV5-8	TRBJ2-7	.	TGTGCCAGCAGAGGGGGGCGACAGGGGGCTTACGAGCAGTACTTC	CASRGGRQGAYEQYF
.	TRBV5-1	TRBJ2-5	.	TGCGCCAGCAGCTCCTGGAGGGGGGGGCACCAAGAGACCCAGTACTTC	CASSSWRGGHQETQYF
.	TRBV28	TRBJ1-1	few	TGTGCCAGCAGTTTCCCTCATGAAGCTTTCTTT	CASSFPHEAFF
TRBD1	TRBV3-1	TRBJ2-1	.	TGTGCCAGCAGCCAGGCCGGGACAGGGGTCAATGAGCAGTTCTTC	CASSQAGTGVNEQFF